This T cell receptor (beta chain) stems from a study of control samples from healthy donors and cancer patients. V gave up 5 bases and J gave up 4 bases; unmatched junction bases: 4. The CDR3 has 16 residues. Germline CDR1 and CDR2: WSHSY and SAAADI. This table comes from immunoSEQ multiplex PCR, and its TCRdb copy is limited to in-frame clones, with some not included. This table holds 350,000 to 450,000 clones, approximately 92% found once. The TCR was taken from a middle-aged man with head and neck cancer. This chain connects TRBV10-2 to TRBJ2-1, with 14 bases aligning to TRBD2. Specimen: PBMCs. CDR3: CASSSRLAGGYNEQFF. In DNA form, the CDR3 reads TGCGCCAGCAGTTCCCGACTAGCGGGAGGGTACAATGAGCAGTTCTTC.